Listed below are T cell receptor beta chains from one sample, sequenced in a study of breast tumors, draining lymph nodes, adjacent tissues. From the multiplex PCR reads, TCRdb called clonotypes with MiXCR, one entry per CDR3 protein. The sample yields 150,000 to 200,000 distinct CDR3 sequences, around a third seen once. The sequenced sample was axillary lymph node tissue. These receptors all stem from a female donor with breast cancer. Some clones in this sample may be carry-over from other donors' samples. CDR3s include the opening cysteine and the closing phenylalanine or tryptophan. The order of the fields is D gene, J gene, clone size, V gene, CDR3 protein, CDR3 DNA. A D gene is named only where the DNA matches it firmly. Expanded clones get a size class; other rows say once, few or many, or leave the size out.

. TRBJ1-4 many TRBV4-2 CASSQGGGKKLFF TGTGCCAGCAGCCAAGGGGGTGGCAAAAAACTGTTTTTT
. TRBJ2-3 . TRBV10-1 CASSDGDTQYF TGCGCCAGCAGTGATGGAGATACGCAGTATTTT
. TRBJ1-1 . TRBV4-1 CASSQEGGWPNTEAFF TGCGCCAGCAGCCAAGAAGGGGGATGGCCTAACACTGAAGCTTTCTTT
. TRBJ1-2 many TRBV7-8 CASSSRANYGYTF TGTGCCAGCAGCTCTCGAGCTAACTATGGCTACACCTTC
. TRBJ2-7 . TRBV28 CASSLWGRAHVREQYF TGTGCCAGCAGTTTATGGGGCAGGGCCCACGTTAGGGAGCAGTACTTC
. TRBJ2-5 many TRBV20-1 CSAREENQETQYF TGCAGTGCTAGAGAAGAGAACCAAGAGACCCAGTACTTC
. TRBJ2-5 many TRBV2 CASTTRDYQETQYF TGTGCCAGCACCACACGGGACTACCAAGAGACCCAGTACTTC
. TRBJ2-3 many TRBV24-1 CATSVGRVRTDTQYF TGTGCCACCAGTGTGGGGCGGGTCCGGACAGATACGCAGTATTTT
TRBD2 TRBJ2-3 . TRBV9 CASSEQGGERYRQYF TGTGCCAGCAGCGAGCAGGGAGGGGAGCGCTATCGGCAGTATTTT
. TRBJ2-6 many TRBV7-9 CASSYNRDISSSGANVLTF TGTGCCAGCAGCTACAACCGGGACATCTCCTCCTCTGGGGCCAACGTCCTGACTTTC
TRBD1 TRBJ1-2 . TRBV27 CASSPGQEYGYTF TGTGCCAGCAGTCCCGGACAGGAGTATGGCTACACCTTC
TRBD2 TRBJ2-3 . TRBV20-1 CSAREAGGRLDTQYF TGCAGTGCTAGAGAAGCGGGAGGGCGTTTAGATACGCAGTATTTT
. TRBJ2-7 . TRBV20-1 CSVGGGGYEQYF TGCAGTGTAGGAGGGGGTGGCTACGAGCAGTACTTC